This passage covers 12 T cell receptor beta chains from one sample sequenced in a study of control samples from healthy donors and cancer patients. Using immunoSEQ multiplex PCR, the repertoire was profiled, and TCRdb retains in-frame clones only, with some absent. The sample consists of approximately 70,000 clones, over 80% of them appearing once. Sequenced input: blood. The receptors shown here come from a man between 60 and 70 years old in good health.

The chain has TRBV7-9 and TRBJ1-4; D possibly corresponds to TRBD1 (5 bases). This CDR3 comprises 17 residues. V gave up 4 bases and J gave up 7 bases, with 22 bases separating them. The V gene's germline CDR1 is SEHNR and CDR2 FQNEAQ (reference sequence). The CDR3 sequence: CASSSGRGSNVGEKLFF. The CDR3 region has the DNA TGTGCCAGCAGCTCCGGAAGGGGATCGAACGTTGGTGAAAAACTGTTTTTT. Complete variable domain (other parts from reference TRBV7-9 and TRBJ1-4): DTGVSQNPRHKITKRGQNVTFRCDPISEHNRLYWYRQTLGQGPEFLTYFQNEAQLEKSRLLSDRFSAERPKGSFSTLEIQRTEQGDSAMYLCASSSGRGSNVGEKLFFGSGTQLSVL.

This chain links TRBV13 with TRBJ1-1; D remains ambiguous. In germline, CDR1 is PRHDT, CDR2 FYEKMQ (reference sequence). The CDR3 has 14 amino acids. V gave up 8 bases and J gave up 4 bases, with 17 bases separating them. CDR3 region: CASSGREWGTEAFF. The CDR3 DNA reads TGTGCCAGCTCGGGGAGGGAGTGGGGCACTGAAGCTTTCTTT.

The CDR3 DNA follows: TGTGCCAGCGCGGACAGGCCTGGAAACTACGAGCAGTACTTC. Protein sequence: CASADRPGNYEQYF. The chain combines TRBV6-5 with TRBJ2-7; TRBD1 aligns across 7 bases. The germline V gene encodes CDR1 MNHEY and CDR2 SVGAGI. V shed 8 bases and J 3 bases; nucleotides not matched to a gene: 10. The CDR3 has 14 residues.

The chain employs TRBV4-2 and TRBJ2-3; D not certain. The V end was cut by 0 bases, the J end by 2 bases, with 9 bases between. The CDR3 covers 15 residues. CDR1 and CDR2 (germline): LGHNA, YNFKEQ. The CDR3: CASSQDWTDTDTQYF. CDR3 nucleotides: TGTGCCAGCAGCCAAGATTGGACGGACACAGATACGCAGTATTTT.

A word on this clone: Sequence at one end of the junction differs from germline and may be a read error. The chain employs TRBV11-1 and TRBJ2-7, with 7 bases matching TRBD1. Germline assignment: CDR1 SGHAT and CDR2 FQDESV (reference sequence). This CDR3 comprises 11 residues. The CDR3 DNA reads TGTGCCAGCAGCCTCGACAGGGACCCCACCTTC. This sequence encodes CASSLDRDPTF.

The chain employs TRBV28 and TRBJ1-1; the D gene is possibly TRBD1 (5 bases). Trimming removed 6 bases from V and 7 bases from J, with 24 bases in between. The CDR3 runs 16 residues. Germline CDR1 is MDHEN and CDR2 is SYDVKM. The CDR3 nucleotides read TGTGCCAGCAGCCAATCGGGACTCCGGGGCAGTAATGAAGCTTTCTTT. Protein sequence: CASSQSGLRGSNEAFF.

CDR3 bases: TGCAGCGTCGAGGGGACGGGACAGGGGGCGCGAGGCTACACCTTC. Its translation: CSVEGTGQGARGYTF. The rearrangement uses TRBV29-1 and TRBJ1-2; 12 bases fit TRBD1. The germline V gene has CDR1 SQVTM and CDR2 ANQGSEA. Unmatched junction bases numbered 13, after V lost 6 bases and J lost 8 bases. The CDR3 sequence is 15 residues long.

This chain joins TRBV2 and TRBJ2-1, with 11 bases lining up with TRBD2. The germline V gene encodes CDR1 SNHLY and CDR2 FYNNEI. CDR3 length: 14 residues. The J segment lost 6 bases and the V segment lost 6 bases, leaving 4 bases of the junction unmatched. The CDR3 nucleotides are TGTGCCAGCAGCGGGGGACTAGCGGTCAATGAGCAGTTCTTC. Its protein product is CASSGGLAVNEQFF.

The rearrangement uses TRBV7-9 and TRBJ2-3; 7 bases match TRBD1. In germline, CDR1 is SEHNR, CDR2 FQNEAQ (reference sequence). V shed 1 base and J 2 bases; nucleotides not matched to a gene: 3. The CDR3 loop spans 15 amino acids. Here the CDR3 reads CASSLGQGNTDTQYF. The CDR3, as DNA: TGTGCCAGCAGCTTAGGACAGGGAAACACAGATACGCAGTATTTT.

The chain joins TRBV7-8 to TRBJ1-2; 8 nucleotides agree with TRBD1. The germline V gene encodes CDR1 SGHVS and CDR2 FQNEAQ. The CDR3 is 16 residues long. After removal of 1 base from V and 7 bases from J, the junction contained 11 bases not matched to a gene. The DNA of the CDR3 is TGTGCCAGCAGCTTAGTGGTTTCTAGGACAGGGTCTGGCTACACCTTC. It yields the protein CASSLVVSRTGSGYTF.

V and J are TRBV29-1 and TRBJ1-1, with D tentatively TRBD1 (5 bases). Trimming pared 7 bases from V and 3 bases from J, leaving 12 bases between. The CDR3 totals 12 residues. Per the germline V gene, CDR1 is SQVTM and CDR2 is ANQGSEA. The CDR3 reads CSASTVYTEAFF. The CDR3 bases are TGCAGCGCCTCGACAGTTTACACTGAAGCTTTCTTT.

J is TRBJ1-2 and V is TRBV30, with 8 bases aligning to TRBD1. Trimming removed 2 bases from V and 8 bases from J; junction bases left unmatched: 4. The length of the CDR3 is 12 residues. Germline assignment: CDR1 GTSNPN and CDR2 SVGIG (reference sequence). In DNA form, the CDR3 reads TGTGCCTGGAGTCGGGACAGGAGGGGCTACACCTTC. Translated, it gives CAWSRDRRGYTF.